A selection of T cell receptor beta chains follows, all from one sample in a study of cytomegalovirus exposure and HLA in healthy donors. Using immunoSEQ multiplex PCR, the repertoire was profiled, and TCRdb retains in-frame clones only, with some absent. The sample comprises under 200,000 clones, around three quarters of which are singletons, and roughly 2% rests with the top ten. The sample taken for sequencing was PBMCs. Every receptor here comes from a man aged 25 to 40 in good health and CMV-seronegative. The CDR3 runs from the conserved cysteine through the conserved F or W. The D gene is left open where the match is weak. Rows give clone size only sometimes, using once, few, many, or a class for an expanded clone.

>-|TRBD1|TRBJ2-7|TRBV28
TGTGCCAGCAGACCGGGACAGGGAAACTACGAGCAGTACTTC
CASRPGQGNYEQYF
>-|-|TRBJ1-1|TRBV29-1
TGCAGCGTTGAACGCCAGATCACTGAAGCTTTCTTT
CSVERQITEAFF
>-|TRBD1|TRBJ1-1|TRBV5-6
TGTGCCAGCAGCCCAGGACAGGGCCGGCCTGAAGCTTTCTTT
CASSPGQGRPEAFF
>-|-|TRBJ1-3|TRBV28
TGTGCCAGCAGTTTAGGTCGCGGGTCTGGAAACACCATATATTTT
CASSLGRGSGNTIYF
>-|TRBD1|TRBJ2-7|TRBV5-1
TGCGCCAGCAGCCTCCAGGGGGACGAGCAGTACTTC
CASSLQGDEQYF
>-|-|TRBJ2-7|TRBV10-3
TGTGCCATCAAGGTGAGGGACGAGCAGTACTTC
CAIKVRDEQYF
>-|TRBD1|TRBJ2-7|TRBV18
TGTGCCAGCTCACCCCAGGGGGATCGGTACGAGCAGTACTTC
CASSPQGDRYEQYF
>-|-|TRBJ1-3|TRBV6-6
TGTGCCAGCAGTTACTCACAGGGTAGCCCTGGAAACACCATATATTTT
CASSYSQGSPGNTIYF
>-|-|TRBJ2-7|TRBV11-2
TGTGCCAGCAGCTTAACAGGTTTATACGAGCAGTACTTC
CASSLTGLYEQYF
>-|TRBD1|TRBJ2-1|TRBV28
TGTGCCAGCAGTCCTTTTGGGACAGGGGCGTCCAATGAGCAGTTCTTC
CASSPFGTGASNEQFF
>-|TRBD2|TRBJ2-7|TRBV5-1
TGCGCCAGCAGCCCCGGGACTAGCGGACGGACCTACGAGCAGTACTTC
CASSPGTSGRTYEQYF
>-|-|TRBJ2-7|TRBV27
TGTGCCAGCTCCATTGGGAGACTATACGAGCAGTACTTC
CASSIGRLYEQYF
>once|-|TRBJ1-1|TRBV5-5
TGTGCCAGCAGCTTACAGGGTGGGGGAACTGAAGCTTTCTTT
CASSLQGGGTEAFF
>-|TRBD2|TRBJ2-1|TRBV5-1
TGCGCCAGCAGCTCGGGACTAGCGGGTACCTACAATGAGCAGTTCTTC
CASSSGLAGTYNEQFF
>once|TRBD1|TRBJ2-7|TRBV7-9
TGTGCCAGCAGCCCGACCGACAGGGAAGACGAGCAGTACTTC
CASSPTDREDEQYF
>few|TRBD2|TRBJ2-5|TRBV7-9
TGTGCCAGCAGCCAAACTAGCGGGGTTAGGAGGGAGACCCAGTACTTC
CASSQTSGVRRETQYF
>-|-|TRBJ2-5|TRBV25-1
TGTGCCAGCAGTGATAAATCCCGGGAGACCCAGTACTTC
CASSDKSRETQYF
>-|-|TRBJ2-5|TRBV4-1
TGCGCCAGCAGCCAAGATCTGGGCGGGGTTATCCAAGAGACCCAGTACTTC
CASSQDLGGVIQETQYF
>-|-|TRBJ2-7|TRBV5-1
TGCGCCAGCAGCTTGGGCAGGGCGCGCTCCTACGAGCAGTACTTC
CASSLGRARSYEQYF
>-|-|TRBJ2-7|TRBV27
TGTGCCAGCAGTCCGGGGACTGTGGACGAGCAGTACTTC
CASSPGTVDEQYF
>-|-|TRBJ1-5|TRBV18
TGTGCCAGCTCACCACAGGGGGGGGATCAGCCCCAGCATTTT
CASSPQGGDQPQHF
>once|-|TRBJ1-1|TRBV5-6
TGTGCCAGCAGCTTTATTTACGACAAGCTGAACACTGAAGCTTTCTTT
CASSFIYDKLNTEAFF
>-|-|TRBJ2-1|TRBV4-1
TGCGCCAGCAGCCCCCATGTCGGGAGTTCCTACAATGAGCAGTTCTTC
CASSPHVGSSYNEQFF
>-|TRBD2|TRBJ2-3|TRBV6-4
TGTGCCAGCAGAGCGGGATTAACAGATACGCAGTATTTT
CASRAGLTDTQYF
>-|-|TRBJ1-5|TRBV6-5
TGTGCCAGCAGTAAGGACAGTTATCAGCCCCAGCATTTT
CASSKDSYQPQHF
>-|-|TRBJ2-1|TRBV5-1
TGCGCCAGCAGCTCCACCCCCGGGCCAGGGGACAATGAGCAGTTCTTC
CASSSTPGPGDNEQFF
>-|TRBD1|TRBJ1-6|TRBV5-4
TGTGCCAGCAGCTTGGATCAGGGGGCCGGTTCACCCCTCCACTTT
CASSLDQGAGSPLHF
>-|-|TRBJ2-6|TRBV2
TGTGCCAGCAGTGATGGGGCGGCGACGACGGGGGCCAACGTCCTGACTTTC
CASSDGAATTGANVLTF
>-|-|TRBJ1-6|TRBV28
TGTGCCAGCAGTCACAGGAGCTCCTATAATTCACCCCTCCACTTT
CASSHRSSYNSPLHF
>-|-|TRBJ2-7|TRBV29-1
TGCAGCGTTGAAGAGGAAGGTCAGGTGGAATACTTC
CSVEEEGQVEYF
>-|TRBD2|TRBJ2-7|TRBV5-6
TGTGCCAGCAGCGTGGGACTAGCGTCCTACGAGCAGTACTTC
CASSVGLASYEQYF
>once|-|TRBJ2-1|TRBV4-1
TGCGCCAGCAGCCACATTACCCCTAGCGCTAGCTCCTACAATGAGCAGTTCTTC
CASSHITPSASSYNEQFF